This T cell receptor (beta chain) was profiled in a study of CD4 T cells in relation to SARS-CoV-2 and coronaviruses. Points on this clone: Its cognate antigen is unknown.

Deletions cut 0 bases from V and 6 bases from J, with 14 bases between. The CDR3 is 15 residues long. The germline V gene encodes CDR1 MGHRA and CDR2 YSYEKL. TCRdb's table, derived via immunoSEQ multiplex PCR, lists solely in-frame clones and lacks some. The profile shows some 45,000 clones, about four fifths of them singletons. Sorted naive or memory CD4+ cells met CEF peptides for 10 days. The genes are TRBV4-1 and TRBJ1-2; D gene ambiguous. The sequencing sample was made of naive CD4+ T cells from PBMCs, cultured in vitro. The subset is: naive CD4+ T cells isolated by negative enrichment. The receptor comes from an adult with COVID-19. CDR3 DNA: TGCGCCAGCAGCCAAGATCTTTTATTGGGGAATGGCTACACCTTC. Its translation is CASSQDLLLGNGYTF.